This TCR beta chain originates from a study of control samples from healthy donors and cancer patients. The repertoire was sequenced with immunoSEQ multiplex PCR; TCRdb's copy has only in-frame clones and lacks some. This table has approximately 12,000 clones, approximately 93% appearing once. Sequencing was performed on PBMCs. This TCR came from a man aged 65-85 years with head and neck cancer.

CDR3 DNA sequence: TGCAGCGCTCTTGGCAGCGGGGGCCGCAACTACAATGAGCAGTTCTTC. It specifies CSALGSGGRNYNEQFF. This chain joins TRBV29-1 and TRBJ2-1, with 8 bases identical to TRBD2. The germline CDR1 and CDR2 sequences are SQVTM and ANQGSEA. The CDR3 is 16 amino acids. V was clipped by 7 bases and J by 3 bases; unmatched bases: 14.